The 12 T cell receptor beta chains given below trace back to one sample, sequenced in a study of T cell changes during pregnancy in multiple sclerosis. The data were produced by immunoSEQ multiplex PCR, yet TCRdb's version contains in-frame clones alone and is incomplete. The table shows 93,000 or so clones, with roughly 93% occurring only once. This material consisted of peripheral blood, taken after pregnancy. These receptors were collected from a female donor with multiple sclerosis, enrolled in a pregnancy study.

The CDR3 nucleotides are TGTGCCAGCAGTCCCACAGGGACCAGCTCCTACGAGCAGTACTTC. Protein sequence: CASSPTGTSSYEQYF. The chain has TRBV27 and TRBJ2-7, with D maybe TRBD1 (6 bases). Germline CDR1 is MNHEY and CDR2 is SMNVEV (reference sequence). The CDR3 loop spans 15 amino acids. V was trimmed by 5 bases and J by 0 bases, leaving 14 bases between them.

J is TRBJ2-2 and V is TRBV19; 7 nucleotides agree with TRBD1. CDR1 LNHDA and CDR2 SQIVND come from the germline V gene (reference sequence). The CDR3 spans 16 residues. J was trimmed by 1 base and V by 4 bases; bases with no gene match: 6. CDR3 residues: CASSTSRTGNTGELFF. The CDR3 DNA reads as TGTGCCAGTAGTACCTCTCGGACAGGGAACACCGGGGAGCTGTTTTTT.

V is TRBV7-9 and J is TRBJ2-3, with D possibly being TRBD2 (6 bases). The V end was cut by 6 bases, the J end by 0 bases, with 16 bases between. The CDR3 loop spans 16 amino acids. The germline CDR1 and CDR2 sequences are SEHNR and FQNEAQ (reference sequence). In DNA form, the CDR3 reads TGTGCCAGCAGTCCCGGCGGGACGGGGAGCACAGATACGCAGTATTTT. It yields the protein CASSPGGTGSTDTQYF. Full variable domain (rest looked up from reference TRBV7-9 and TRBJ2-3): DTGVSQNPRHKITKRGQNVTFRCDPISEHNRLYWYRQTLGQGPEFLTYFQNEAQLEKSRLLSDRFSAERPKGSFSTLEIQRTEQGDSAMYLCASSPGGTGSTDTQYFGPGTRLTVL.

The chain combines TRBV7-9 with TRBJ1-4, with a possible D match to TRBD1 (6 bases). V lost 0 bases and J 6 bases, leaving 8 bases between the germline ends. This CDR3 has 14 amino acids. Germline V CDR1 and CDR2: SEHNR, FQNEAQ (reference sequence). The CDR3 is CASSLAGAYEKLFF. CDR3 DNA: TGTGCCAGCAGCTTAGCGGGGGCTTATGAAAAACTGTTTTTT.

The gene calls are TRBV10-2 and TRBJ1-1; perhaps TRBD1 as D (6 bases). Germline V gene data show CDR1 as WSHSY and CDR2 as SAAADI. The V gene lost 4 bases and the J gene lost 1 base, with 7 bases spanning the gap. The CDR3 is 13 amino acids. The chain's CDR3 is CASSGTENTEAFF. Here the CDR3 DNA reads TGCGCCAGCAGTGGGACAGAGAACACTGAAGCTTTCTTT.

V gene TRBV7-3 combines with J gene TRBJ2-1; perhaps TRBD2 as D (5 bases). CDR1 is SGHTA and CDR2 is FQGTGA in the germline V gene. This CDR3 contains 15 residues. V lost 2 bases and J lost 0, with 8 bases in between. DNA of the CDR3: TGTGCCAGCAGCTTAGAGGGCCTCTCCTACAATGAGCAGTTCTTC. It is translated as CASSLEGLSYNEQFF.

This rearrangement joins TRBV19 to TRBJ2-1, with 8 bases lining up with TRBD2. The V gene end was trimmed by 9 bases and the J gene end by 6 bases; junction bases not matched to a gene: 13. The CDR3 totals 15 residues. In germline, CDR1 is LNHDA, CDR2 SQIVND (reference sequence). The CDR3 DNA sequence: TGTGCCAGCGTCCCGCAGCGGGGGATAGGCAATGAGCAGTTCTTC. It yields the protein CASVPQRGIGNEQFF. The variable domain in full, completed from reference TRBV19 and TRBJ2-1, reads DGGITQSPKYLFRKEGQNVTLSCEQNLNHDAMYWYRQDPGQGLRLIYYSQIVNDFQKGDIAEGYSVSREKKESFPLTVTSAQKNPTAFYLCASVPQRGIGNEQFFGPGTRLTVL.

The chain carries TRBV5-1 and TRBJ1-1; 7 bases align to TRBD1. Germline loops: CDR1 SGHRS, CDR2 YFSETQ. With V trimmed by 4 bases and J by 0 bases, 18 bases remained unmatched. The CDR3 contains 19 residues. This CDR3 is CASSRIASTRTGMNTEAFF. CDR3 DNA sequence: TGCGCCAGCAGCCGCATTGCAAGCACGAGGACAGGCATGAACACTGAAGCTTTCTTT. Supplemented by reference TRBV5-1 and TRBJ1-1, the full variable domain reads KAGVTQTPRYLIKTRGQQVTLSCSPISGHRSVSWYQQTPGQGLQFLFEYFSETQRNKGNFPGRFSGRQFSNSRSEMNVSTLELGDSALYLCASSRIASTRTGMNTEAFFGQGTRLTVV.

This sequence joins TRBV10-3 and TRBJ1-2; tentative D call: TRBD1 (6 bases). The V gene lost 0 bases and the J gene lost 5 bases, with 10 bases spanning the gap. The CDR3 is made up of 14 amino acids. CDR1 is ENHRY, CDR2 SYGVKD, per germline. The CDR3 DNA follows: TGTGCCATCAGTGAGTCGACAGGACAGTATGGCTACACCTTC. Its protein product is CAISESTGQYGYTF.

The chain couples TRBV18 to TRBJ2-1, with 11 bases that match TRBD1. The CDR3 length is 15 residues. Germline CDR1 and CDR2: KGHSH and LQKENI. The V gene end was trimmed by 6 bases and the J gene end by 5 bases; junction bases not matched to a gene: 6. CDR3 DNA sequence: TGTGCCAGCTCCCCGAGGGACAGGGGGGACAATGAGCAGTTCTTC. As protein: CASSPRDRGDNEQFF.

The V and J genes are TRBV7-8 and TRBJ2-7, with a weak D call TRBD2 (5 bases). V was cut by 1 base and J by 5 bases, with 9 bases left in between. Germline loops: CDR1 SGHVS, CDR2 FQNEAQ. The CDR3 sequence is 13 residues long. The DNA for the CDR3 is TGTGCCAGCAGCTTAGATGGACTGAACGAGCAGTACTTC. Translating gives CASSLDGLNEQYF.

The V call is TRBV7-8, the J call TRBJ2-7, with TRBD2 matching 11 bases. CDR3 length: 15 amino acids. CDR1 is SGHVS, CDR2 FQNEAQ, per germline. Losses at the gene ends were 5 bases for V and 6 bases for J; bases not matched to a gene: 9. The CDR3: CASSPGLAEFGEQYF. The DNA for the CDR3 is TGTGCCAGCAGCCCGGGACTAGCGGAGTTTGGCGAGCAGTACTTC. The whole variable domain, remainder taken from reference TRBV7-8 and TRBJ2-7, is GAGVSQSPRYKVAKRGQDVALRCDPISGHVSLFWYQQALGQGPEFLTYFQNEAQLDKSGLPSDRFFAERPEGSVSTLKIQRTQQEDSAVYLCASSPGLAEFGEQYFGPGTRLTVT.